A selection of T cell receptor beta chains follows, all from one sample in a study of identical twins. TCRdb ran MiXCR on the 5' RACE reads and lists one entry per CDR3 protein. The sample holds some 240,000 distinct CDR3 sequences, roughly 8.7% seen once. The same data also contributed to another study, on yellow fever vaccine responses in identical twins.

The sequenced sample consisted of CD8+ T cells sorted from blood. These receptors were taken from a woman aged 18-29 years in good health. The CDR3 runs from the conserved cysteine through the conserved F or W. Size tells how often a clone was seen (once, few, many) or the class of an expanded clone, and some rows leave it out.

clone size	V gene	J gene	CDR3 protein
.	TRBV5-1	TRBJ2-3	CASRLQEGERGDTDTQYF
.	TRBV7-9	TRBJ2-3	CASSPKDTTYTQYF
few	TRBV7-9	TRBJ2-7	CASSPPTSGVYEQYF
.	TRBV9	TRBJ2-7	CASSVGARVGTVSYEQYF
.	TRBV27	TRBJ2-3	CASSRPSITDTQYF
.	TRBV6-2/TRBV6-3	TRBJ2-1	CASSWTSSNEQFF
few	TRBV24-1	TRBJ2-1	CATSDFGAVSYNEQFF
.	TRBV15	TRBJ2-7	CATSTRDRVHQQYF
many	TRBV7-9	TRBJ2-3	CASSLVGSGTDTQYF
.	TRBV3-1	TRBJ2-5	CASSLMGYETQYF
few	TRBV27	TRBJ2-7	CASSSVLGLSVYEQYF
.	TRBV6-2/TRBV6-3	TRBJ2-1	CASSPTGGATYNEQFF
.	TRBV27	TRBJ2-7	CASSLYVGDYEQYF
.	TRBV29-1	TRBJ2-1	CSVGGAGSYNEQFF
few	TRBV10-2	TRBJ2-7	CASSDVRGVSYEQYF
.	TRBV12-3/TRBV12-4	TRBJ1-1	CASRLMNTEAFF
many	TRBV7-6	TRBJ2-1	CASSLAEPTYNEQFF
many	TRBV7-6	TRBJ2-7	CASSLGGTEQYF
many	TRBV3-1	TRBJ2-1	CASSQAVFAERGGLGTYNEQFF
many	TRBV15	TRBJ2-7	CATSRDGQLYEQYF
.	TRBV12-3/TRBV12-4	TRBJ1-2	CASSYQANYGYTF
many	TRBV5-1	TRBJ2-7	CASSLVGNEQYF
many	TRBV4-3	TRBJ2-7	CASSQDRQGSWEQYF
many	TRBV14	TRBJ1-1	CASSHGVTSNTEAFF
few	TRBV20-1	TRBJ2-7	CSARDSLAGDHYEQYF
.	TRBV15	TRBJ2-5	CATSRDLASETQYF
.	TRBV20-1	TRBJ2-1	CSARDLDLVGNEQFF
.	TRBV15	TRBJ2-3	CATSSTTSAGTSGRATKTDTQYF
few	TRBV5-5	TRBJ2-7	CASSLSYRGSYEQYF